Sequencing of this T cell receptor beta chain was carried out in a study of blood T cells in healthy people across ages (dated by TCRdb to between 2014 and 2016). Describing the broader study: Template switching captured roughly one uniquely barcoded TCR beta cDNA molecule per two T cells in model experiments. Age-related changes in TCR beta repertoire diversity were measured in the study by deep sequencing normalized with unique cDNA molecular identifiers. Using the same blood draw, the study looked at two additional independent replicas of 1 million unique cDNA reads for two donors, one aged 18 to 30 and the other aged 80 or older. Four age groups were formed from the donors: young (average approximately 15 years), middle-aged (around 39), aged (approximately 60) and long-lived (82). General study outcomes and caveats: Estimates of total diversity based on one million sequenced T cells were considered lower bounds and underestimates. Conclusive comparison of naive and antigen-experienced compartments was prevented by the profiling of bulk unsorted PBMCs. Observed TCR beta diversity per million T cells fell roughly linearly with age, and a significant reduction was already apparent by age roughly 41. Compared with the aged group, more naive CD4+ T cells, fewer expanded clones and increased TCR diversity were shown by the long-lived group, suggesting age selection. Donor CMV infection status was unknown, potentially confounding age-related changes in expanded clonotypes. Observed TCR beta diversity correlated strongly with the percentage of naive T cells measured by flow cytometry.

The CDR3 covers 14 residues, taking in both the cysteine and the phenylalanine. CDR3 DNA only is kept here, 42 bases in frame from base 1. Sequences LGHDT (CDR1) and YNNKEL (CDR2) are obtained from the germline V gene (reference sequence). V is pared back by 2 bases and J by 3 bases, with 11 bases lying between the germline termini. In the case of this clonotype: Its antigen is currently not known. Per-nucleotide qualities are absent, and no much larger clonotype sits a single base away.

Preparation of the library involved 5' RACE. Sequencing took place on an Illumina HiSeq 2500. A second about 7 to 11 cycle PCR used a sample-barcoded 5' primer and a J-beta primer mix. A template-switch 5' adaptor carrying 12 random nucleotides introduced a unique molecular identifier onto each TCR beta cDNA molecule. Each sample yielded at least 3 million CDR3-containing paired-end reads. All of the RNA was converted into first-strand cDNA using the Mint cDNA synthesis kit, with a TRBC-specific oligonucleotide serving as the primer. All cDNA was treated with uracil-DNA glycosylase and then went through a first 18-cycle PCR with the universal primers M1SS and BC2_uni_R. The published analysis was carried out like this. Each sample was normalized by randomly selecting 1 million high-quality reads, each carrying a distinct molecular identifier. Instead of being binned into consensus sequences, reads with shared molecular identifiers were discarded. MiTCR, run with a Q25 quality threshold and the strictest error-elimination algorithm, handled CDR3 identification, clonotype clustering and error correction. A nonparametric unseen species model with Euler transformation was used to estimate lower-bound total TCR beta diversity. The public reads were reprocessed in TCRdb via fastp at Q25 and MiXCR, keeping in-frame beta chains. Rows are combined by CDR3 protein, so each entry shows the most common genes and DNA. The V and J calls follow TCRdb's processing rather than the paper's. For this sample the table gives more than 1,000,000 distinct CDR3 sequences, of which about 23% were detected only once. The leading ten clones occupy 0.65% to 0.75% of the sample.

The donors were roughly 40 Caucasian individuals from Russia, aged 6 to 90 years, who were systemically healthy. Each donor gave about 9.2 milliliters of peripheral blood, drawn into EDTA-treated Vacutainer tubes. Ficoll-Paque density-gradient centrifugation was used to isolate PBMCs, with at least 6 million per sample. Trizol reagent was used to extract total RNA from the PBMCs, yielding at least 6 micrograms per sample. The percentages of naive CD45RAhigh/CD27high T cells were determined by flow cytometry on a PBMC aliquot from every donor. This sample was shared with a second study, whose subject was T cells of mothers and their children. From that second study: Donors were nine systemically healthy Caucasian individuals: three mothers and their six children. cDNA synthesis used all of the extracted RNA, with 1.5 ug of RNA in each 15 ul reaction. Sample barcodes and 2-4 random nucleotides were added via the M1S primer in the second PCR. Each mother yielded over 10 million TCR beta CDR3 reads and each child roughly 3 million reads. Thymic selection similarly shapes TCR recombination output in related and unrelated pairs, with minor effect from inherited differences. Normalized repertoire overlap was always slightly but never significantly higher in related than unrelated mother-child pairs. With a sensitivity of 90 to 100 clones per million clonotypes, no persistent microchimeric T cell clones were detected. Deep NGS was used in the study to compare the TCR beta repertoires of mothers and children and to look for features that separate related mother-child pairs from unrelated individuals. The mean age was about 40 +/- 4 years for the mothers and approximately 11 +/- 4 years for the children. After adapter ligation with NEBNext reagents, the libraries were sequenced on Illumina HiSeq 2000 with 100+100 nt paired-end reads. To prevent cross-contamination, the mother and child libraries were prepared a month apart and were sequenced in separate runs. For each donor, somewhere between roughly 450,000 and 2,000,000 distinct TCR beta clonotypes were identified. Naive TCR beta clonotypes were estimated from low-frequency clonotypes matched to each donor's FACS-determined naive share, without sorting.

Sample: blood. The chain uses TRBV3-1 and TRBJ2-7, with TRBD1 tentatively as D gene (6 bases match). This receptor was identified in a girl between 2 and 10 years old in good health. The nucleotide sequence is TGTGCCAGCAGCCAATGGGGGCAAGACTACGAGCAGTACTTC. Its coded protein is CASSQWGQDYEQYF.